The 16 T cell receptor beta chains in this list originate from one sample, sequenced in a study of control samples from healthy donors and cancer patients. Profiled with immunoSEQ multiplex PCR; TCRdb holds only in-frame clones, not every one. The top ten clones hold about 3.2% of a sample with around 130,000 clones, approximately 91% of them seen once. Material: blood. These receptors were taken from a man aged 45 to 65 in good health.

The chain has TRBV24-1 and TRBJ2-2; possibly TRBD2 for D (5 bases). This CDR3 contains 13 residues. CDR1 and CDR2 (germline): KGHDR, SFDVKD. V lost 7 bases to trimming and J lost 6 bases, with 11 bases between them. The CDR3 region has the DNA TGTGCCACCAGGGGCGGGTCCCCCGGGGAGCTGTTTTTT. It encodes CATRGGSPGELFF.

This clone was recorded once. CDR3 residues: CASSPRTSGARNEQFF. The CDR3 DNA follows: TGTGCCAGCTCACCTCGGACTAGCGGGGCGCGCAATGAGCAGTTCTTC. The V call is TRBV18, the J call TRBJ2-1, with 12 positions matching TRBD2. CDR3 size: 16 residues. V gave up 3 bases and J gave up 6 bases; unmatched junction bases: 6. In germline, CDR1 is KGHSH, CDR2 LQKENI. Full variable domain (outside the CDR3, taken from reference TRBV18 and TRBJ2-1): NAGVMQNPRHLVRRRGQEARLRCSPMKGHSHVYWYRQLPEEGLKFMVYLQKENIIDESGMPKERFSAEFPKEGPSILRIQQVVRGDSAAYFCASSPRTSGARNEQFFGPGTRLTVL.

This chain uses TRBV5-5 with TRBJ1-3; the D is unclear. Trimming pared 4 bases from V and 1 base from J, leaving 12 bases between. CDR1 and CDR2 from the germline V gene are SGHKS and YYEKEE (reference sequence). This CDR3 comprises 15 residues. CDR3 bases: TGTGCCAGCAGCGTCCTCAGCCAGTCTGGAAACACCATATATTTT. This gives the protein CASSVLSQSGNTIYF. Full variable domain (rest looked up from reference TRBV5-5 and TRBJ1-3): DAGVTQSPTHLIKTRGQQVTLRCSPISGHKSVSWYQQVLGQGPQFIFQYYEKEERGRGNFPDRFSARQFPNYSSELNVNALLLGDSALYLCASSVLSQSGNTIYFGEGSWLTVV.

This rearrangement joins TRBV24-1 to TRBJ2-7; D might be TRBD2 (5 bases). Germline V gene lookup returns CDR1 KGHDR and CDR2 SFDVKD. The CDR3 covers 15 residues. Trimming removed 7 bases at V and 13 bases at J, with 28 bases between. The CDR3 protein is CATSSKTSRWAAGYF. The DNA for the CDR3 is TGTGCCACCAGCTCAAAGACAAGCAGGTGGGCGGCGGGTTACTTC.

This chain joins TRBV10-3 and TRBJ1-1; 11 bases fit TRBD1. This CDR3 is built from 16 residues. CDR1 ENHRY and CDR2 SYGVKD come from the germline V gene. Unmatched junction bases numbered 10, after V lost 5 bases and J lost 5 bases. CDR3 in amino acids: CAISSGQGVRGTEAFF. CDR3 coding DNA: TGTGCCATCAGTTCGGGACAGGGGGTTCGGGGGACTGAAGCTTTCTTT.

The chain recombines TRBV28 with TRBJ1-4, with 8 bases fitting TRBD1. Trimming took 6 bases from V and 6 from J; bases not matched to a gene: 0. The CDR3 length is 12 residues. Looked up from germline, CDR1 is MDHEN and CDR2 is SYDVKM. The CDR3 nucleotides are TGTGCCAGCAGGACAGGGGATGAAAAACTGTTTTTT. Its translation: CASRTGDEKLFF.

CDR3: CASSSSHTNNQPQHF. The CDR3 DNA sequence: TGTGCCAGCAGCTCGTCCCACACCAACAATCAGCCCCAGCATTTT. The chain recombines TRBV11-3 with TRBJ1-5; no clear D. Trimming took 4 bases from V and 3 from J, leaving 13 bases between them. The CDR3 contains 15 residues. Germline V lookup: CDR1 SGHNT, CDR2 YENEEA.

This sequence joins TRBV6-2 or TRBV6-3 and TRBJ1-4, with 10 bases that match TRBD1. The CDR3 totals 18 residues. Germline lookup yields CDR1 MNHEY and CDR2 SVGEGT. V lost 2 bases to trimming and J lost 5 bases; unmatched junction nucleotides: 11. The CDR3 nucleotides are TGTGCCAGCAGTTACCCGACAGGGGGCCTCGCCTCGAATGAAAAACTGTTTTTT. It codes for CASSYPTGGLASNEKLFF.

This clone was counted a few times. The chain combines TRBV6-5 with TRBJ2-3; D is possibly TRBD1 or TRBD2 (6 bases each). CDR1 MNHEY and CDR2 SVGAGI come from the germline V gene. The V gene lost 6 bases and the J gene lost 6 bases, with 19 bases spanning the gap. CDR3 size: 15 residues. The CDR3 coding sequence is TGTGCCAGCAGACTCGGGGGCCAAACACAGGATACGCAGTATTTT. Its protein is CASRLGGQTQDTQYF.

The gene calls are TRBV27 and TRBJ1-1; D remains ambiguous. From germline, CDR1 is MNHEY and CDR2 SMNVEV (reference sequence). The CDR3 has 13 residues. V was shortened by 2 bases and J by 1 base, with 5 bases between the two germline ends. CDR3 amino acids: CASSLKGNTEAFF. The CDR3 DNA is TGTGCCAGCAGTTTAAAGGGGAACACTGAAGCTTTCTTT.

The J gene is TRBJ1-4, the V gene TRBV30; D remains unclear. The germline V and J ends were trimmed by 0 bases and 4 bases, with 9 bases remaining between them. CDR1 and CDR2 (germline): GTSNPN, SVGIG (reference sequence). This CDR3 contains 14 residues. CDR3 nucleotides: TGTGCCTGGAGTGTTTCCGTACGTAATGAAAAACTGTTTTTT. Translation: CAWSVSVRNEKLFF.

The chain employs TRBV6-5 and TRBJ1-1; D not certain. Trimming removed 6 bases at V and 2 bases at J, with 13 bases between. The CDR3 has 14 amino acids. Germline loops: CDR1 MNHEY, CDR2 SVGAGI. The CDR3 is CASRTLRTNTEAFF. The CDR3 nucleotides are TGTGCCAGCAGAACCCTCAGAACCAACACTGAAGCTTTCTTT.

The chain couples TRBV10-2 to TRBJ1-2, with D possibly matching TRBD1 (5 bases). CDR3 size: 14 residues. Trimming shortened V by 0 bases and J by 2 bases, and 7 bases separated the two germline ends. Germline V gene sequence: CDR1 WSHSY, CDR2 SAAADI. CDR3 sequence (DNA): TGCGCCAGCAGTGAGTCAGCAGGGAACTATGGCTACACCTTC. Translation gives CASSESAGNYGYTF.

The V call is TRBV5-1, the J call TRBJ2-7; D is possibly TRBD1 or TRBD2 (5 bases each). V lost 5 bases and J lost 0, with 12 bases in between. The CDR3 contains 14 residues. Germline CDR1 is SGHRS and CDR2 is YFSETQ. The chain's CDR3 is CASRHRDDSYEQYF. For the CDR3, the DNA is TGCGCCAGCAGACACCGGGACGACTCCTACGAGCAGTACTTC. Supplemented by reference TRBV5-1 and TRBJ2-7, the full variable domain reads KAGVTQTPRYLIKTRGQQVTLSCSPISGHRSVSWYQQTPGQGLQFLFEYFSETQRNKGNFPGRFSGRQFSNSRSEMNVSTLELGDSALYLCASRHRDDSYEQYFGPGTRLTVT.

The chain links TRBV19 to TRBJ1-6, with D possibly TRBD1 on 5 matching bases. Trimming pared 7 bases from V and 4 bases from J, leaving 23 bases between. This CDR3 contains 18 residues. Germline V lookup: CDR1 LNHDA, CDR2 SQIVND (reference sequence). This CDR3 is CASTGRLGQGPYNSPLHF. DNA of the CDR3: TGTGCCAGTACCGGACGGTTGGGGCAAGGGCCTTATAATTCACCCCTCCACTTT. Variable domain in full (rest from reference TRBV19 and TRBJ1-6): DGGITQSPKYLFRKEGQNVTLSCEQNLNHDAMYWYRQDPGQGLRLIYYSQIVNDFQKGDIAEGYSVSREKKESFPLTVTSAQKNPTAFYLCASTGRLGQGPYNSPLHFGNGTRLTVT.

The chain is built from TRBV18 and TRBJ2-2, with 9 nucleotides matching TRBD2. CDR1 is KGHSH and CDR2 is LQKENI in the germline V gene. The CDR3 sequence is 16 residues long. V trimming: 2 bases; J trimming: 4 bases; junction bases outside the gene matches: 5. The CDR3 is CASSPGGLAFTGELFF. The CDR3 region has the DNA TGTGCCAGCTCACCAGGGGGACTAGCATTCACCGGGGAGCTGTTTTTT.